These 4 T cell receptor beta chains originate from one sample sequenced in a study of blood T cell repertoires in COVID-19. TCRdb's copy holds only in-frame clones and misses some; the assay was immunoSEQ multiplex PCR. There are 200,000 to 250,000 clones in the sample; 85% to 90% occur only once, and roughly 10% lies in the top ten. What was sequenced was peripheral blood. These receptors originate from a woman aged 45-60 years with COVID-19, enrolled during active disease.

The chain is built from TRBV2 and TRBJ2-1; D is perhaps TRBD1 (5 bases). Trimming took 7 bases from V and 4 from J, leaving 14 bases between them. This CDR3 region has 14 residues. Germline CDR1 is SNHLY and CDR2 is FYNNEI. The CDR3 DNA reads TGTGCCAGCAAACATAAGACAGATTACAATGAGCAGTTCTTC. It is translated as CASKHKTDYNEQFF. Full variable domain (rest looked up from reference TRBV2 and TRBJ2-1): EPEVTQTPSHQVTQMGQEVILRCVPISNHLYFYWYRQILGQKVEFLVSFYNNEISEKSEIFDDQFSVERPDGSNFTLKIRSTKLEDSAMYFCASKHKTDYNEQFFGPGTRLTVL.

This chain joins TRBV30 and TRBJ1-1, with D unresolved. V lost 4 bases and J 2 bases, leaving 11 bases between the germline ends. CDR1 and CDR2 from the germline V gene are GTSNPN and SVGIG (reference sequence). This CDR3 comprises 13 residues. The CDR3 protein is CAWTVAGNTEAFF. CDR3 bases: TGTGCCTGGACCGTGGCGGGAAACACTGAAGCTTTCTTT.

This clone was picked up one time. This rearrangement joins TRBV5-1 to TRBJ1-3; D gene unclear. Trimming shortened V by 4 bases and J by 4 bases, and 18 bases separated the two germline ends. This CDR3 contains 16 residues. Germline CDR1 is SGHRS and CDR2 is YFSETQ. CDR3 protein: CASSPTRLGGGNTIYF. The CDR3 coding sequence is TGCGCCAGCAGCCCTACCCGGCTAGGCGGGGGAAACACCATATATTTT.

The chain is built from TRBV10-3 and TRBJ1-6, with 7 bases lining up with TRBD1. The CDR3 runs to 15 residues. Germline trimming cut 0 bases from V and 7 bases from J; bases unmatched to any gene: 3. Per the germline V gene, CDR1 is ENHRY and CDR2 is SYGVKD. CDR3 amino acids: CAISESKGANSPLHF. The CDR3 coding sequence is TGTGCCATCAGTGAGTCTAAGGGGGCGAATTCACCCCTCCACTTT.